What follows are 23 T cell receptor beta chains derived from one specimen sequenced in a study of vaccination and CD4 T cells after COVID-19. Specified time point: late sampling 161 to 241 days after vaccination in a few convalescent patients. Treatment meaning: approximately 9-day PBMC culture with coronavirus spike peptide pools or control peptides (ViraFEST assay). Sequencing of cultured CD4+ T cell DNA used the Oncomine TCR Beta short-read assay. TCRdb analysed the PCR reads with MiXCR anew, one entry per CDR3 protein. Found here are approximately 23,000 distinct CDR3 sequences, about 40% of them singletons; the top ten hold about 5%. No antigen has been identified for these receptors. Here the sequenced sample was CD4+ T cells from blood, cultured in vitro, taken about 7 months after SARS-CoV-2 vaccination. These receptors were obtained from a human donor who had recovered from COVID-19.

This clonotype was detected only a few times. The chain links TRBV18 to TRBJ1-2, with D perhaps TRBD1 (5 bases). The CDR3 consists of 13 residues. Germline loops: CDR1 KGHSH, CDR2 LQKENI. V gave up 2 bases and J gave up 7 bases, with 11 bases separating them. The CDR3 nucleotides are TGTGCCAGCTCACCAGGGGCGGGAGGTGGCTACACCTTC. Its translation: CASSPGAGGGYTF.

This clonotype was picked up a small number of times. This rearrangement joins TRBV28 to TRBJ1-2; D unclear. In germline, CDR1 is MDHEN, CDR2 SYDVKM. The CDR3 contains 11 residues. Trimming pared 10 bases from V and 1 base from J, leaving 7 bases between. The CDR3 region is CATQSNYGYTF. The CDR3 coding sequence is TGTGCCACACAGAGTAACTATGGCTACACCTTC.

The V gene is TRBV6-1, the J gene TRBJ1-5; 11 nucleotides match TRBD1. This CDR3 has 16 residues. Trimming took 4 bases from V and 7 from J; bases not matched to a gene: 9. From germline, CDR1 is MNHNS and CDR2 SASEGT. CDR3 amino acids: CASSVIGQGAGQPQHF. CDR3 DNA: TGTGCCAGCAGTGTAATTGGACAGGGGGCGGGACAGCCCCAGCATTTT.

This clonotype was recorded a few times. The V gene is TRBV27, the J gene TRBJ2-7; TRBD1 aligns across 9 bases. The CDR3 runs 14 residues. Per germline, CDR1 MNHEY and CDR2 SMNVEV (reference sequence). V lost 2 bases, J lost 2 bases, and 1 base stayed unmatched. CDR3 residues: CASSLRQGAYEQYF. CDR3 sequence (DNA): TGTGCCAGCAGTTTAAGACAGGGGGCCTACGAGCAGTACTTC.

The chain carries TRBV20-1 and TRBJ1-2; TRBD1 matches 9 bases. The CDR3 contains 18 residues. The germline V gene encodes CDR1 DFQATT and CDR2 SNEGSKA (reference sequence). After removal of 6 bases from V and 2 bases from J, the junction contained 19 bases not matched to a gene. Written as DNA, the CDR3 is TGCAGTGCACCGAACAACGGACAGGGGCAGTATAGGAACTATGGCTACACCTTC. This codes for CSAPNNGQGQYRNYGYTF.

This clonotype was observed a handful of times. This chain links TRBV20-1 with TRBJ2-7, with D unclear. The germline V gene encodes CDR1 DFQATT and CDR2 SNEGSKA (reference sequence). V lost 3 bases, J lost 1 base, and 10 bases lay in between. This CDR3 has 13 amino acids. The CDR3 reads CSASARTSYEQYF. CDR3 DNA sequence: TGCAGTGCTAGTGCTAGAACTTCCTACGAGCAGTACTTC.

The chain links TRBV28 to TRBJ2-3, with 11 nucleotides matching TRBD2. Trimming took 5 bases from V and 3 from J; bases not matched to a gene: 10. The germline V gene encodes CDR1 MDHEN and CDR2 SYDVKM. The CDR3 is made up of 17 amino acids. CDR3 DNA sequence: TGTGCCAGCAGTGGACAGTCCGGGACTAGCGGTACAGATACGCAGTATTTT. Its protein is CASSGQSGTSGTDTQYF.

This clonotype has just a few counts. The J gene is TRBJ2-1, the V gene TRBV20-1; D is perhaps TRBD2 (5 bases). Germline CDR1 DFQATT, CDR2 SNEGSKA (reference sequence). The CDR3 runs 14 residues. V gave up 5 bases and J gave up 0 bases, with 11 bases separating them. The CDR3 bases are TGCAGTGCTGGAGGACTGAGCTCCTACAATGAGCAGTTCTTC. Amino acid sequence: CSAGGLSSYNEQFF.

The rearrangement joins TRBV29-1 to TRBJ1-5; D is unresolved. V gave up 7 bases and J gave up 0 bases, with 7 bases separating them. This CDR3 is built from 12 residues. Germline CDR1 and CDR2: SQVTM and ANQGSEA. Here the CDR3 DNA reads TGCAGCGGTGGGGATAGCAATCAGCCCCAGCATTTT. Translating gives CSGGDSNQPQHF.

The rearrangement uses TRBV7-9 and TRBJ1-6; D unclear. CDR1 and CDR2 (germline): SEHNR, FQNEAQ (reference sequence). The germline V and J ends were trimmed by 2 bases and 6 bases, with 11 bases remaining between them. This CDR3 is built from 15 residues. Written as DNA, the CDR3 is TGTGCCAGCAGCTTATTAGACGGAGTTAATTCACCCCTCCACTTT. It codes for CASSLLDGVNSPLHF.

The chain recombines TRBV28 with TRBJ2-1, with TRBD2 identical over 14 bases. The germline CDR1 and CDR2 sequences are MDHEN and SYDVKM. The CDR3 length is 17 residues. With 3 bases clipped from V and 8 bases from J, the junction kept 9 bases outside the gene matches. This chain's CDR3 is CASSLGTSGSWSYEQFF. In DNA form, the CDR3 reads TGTGCCAGCAGTTTGGGGACTAGCGGGAGCTGGAGCTATGAGCAGTTCTTC.

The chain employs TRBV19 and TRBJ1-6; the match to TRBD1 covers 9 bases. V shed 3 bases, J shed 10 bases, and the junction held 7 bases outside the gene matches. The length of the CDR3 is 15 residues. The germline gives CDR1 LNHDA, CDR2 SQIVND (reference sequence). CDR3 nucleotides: TGTGCCAGTAGTATGTCGGACAGGGGTAGATCACCCCTCCACTTT. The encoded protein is CASSMSDRGRSPLHF.

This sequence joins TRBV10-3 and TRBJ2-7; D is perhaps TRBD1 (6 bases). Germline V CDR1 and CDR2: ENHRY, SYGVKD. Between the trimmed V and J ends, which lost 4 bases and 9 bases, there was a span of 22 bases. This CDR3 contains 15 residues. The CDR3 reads CAISVGQSSTTGQYF. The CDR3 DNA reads TGTGCCATCAGTGTGGGACAATCATCTACGACGGGGCAGTACTTC.

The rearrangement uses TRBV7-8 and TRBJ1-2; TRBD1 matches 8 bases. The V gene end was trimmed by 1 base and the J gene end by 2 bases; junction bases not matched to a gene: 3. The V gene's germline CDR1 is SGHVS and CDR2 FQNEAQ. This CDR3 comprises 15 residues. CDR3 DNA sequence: TGTGCCAGCAGCTTAGAGGACAGGGTAAACTATGGCTACACCTTC. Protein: CASSLEDRVNYGYTF.

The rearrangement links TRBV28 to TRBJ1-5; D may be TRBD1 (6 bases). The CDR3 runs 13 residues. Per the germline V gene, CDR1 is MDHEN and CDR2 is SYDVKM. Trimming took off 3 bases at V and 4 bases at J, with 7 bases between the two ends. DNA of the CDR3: TGTGCCAGCAGTTTGGACAGAAATCAGCCCCAGCATTTT. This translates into CASSLDRNQPQHF.

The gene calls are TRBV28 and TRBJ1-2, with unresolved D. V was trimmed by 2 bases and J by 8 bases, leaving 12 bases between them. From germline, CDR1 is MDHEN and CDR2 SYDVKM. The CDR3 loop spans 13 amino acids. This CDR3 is CASSLREAGGYTF. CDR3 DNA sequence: TGTGCCAGCAGTTTACGGGAAGCGGGAGGCTACACCTTC.

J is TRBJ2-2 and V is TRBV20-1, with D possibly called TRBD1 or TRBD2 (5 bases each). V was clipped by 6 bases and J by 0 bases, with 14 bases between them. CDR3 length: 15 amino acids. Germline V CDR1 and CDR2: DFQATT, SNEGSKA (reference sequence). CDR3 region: CSATPWDANTGELFF. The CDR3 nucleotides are TGCAGTGCGACCCCCTGGGACGCGAACACCGGGGAGCTGTTTTTT.

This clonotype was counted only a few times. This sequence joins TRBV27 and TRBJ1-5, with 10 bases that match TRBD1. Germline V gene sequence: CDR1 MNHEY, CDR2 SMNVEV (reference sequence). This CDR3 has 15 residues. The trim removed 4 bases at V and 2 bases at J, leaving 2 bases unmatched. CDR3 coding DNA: TGTGCCAGCAGTTGGACAGGGGGTGGCAATCAGCCCCAGCATTTT. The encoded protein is CASSWTGGGNQPQHF.

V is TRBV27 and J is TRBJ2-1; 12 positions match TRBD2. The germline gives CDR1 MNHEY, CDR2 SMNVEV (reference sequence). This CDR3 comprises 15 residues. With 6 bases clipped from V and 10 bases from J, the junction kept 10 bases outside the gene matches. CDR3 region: CASSRTSGKAREQFF. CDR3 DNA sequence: TGTGCCAGCAGCCGGACTAGCGGGAAGGCGCGGGAGCAGTTCTTC.

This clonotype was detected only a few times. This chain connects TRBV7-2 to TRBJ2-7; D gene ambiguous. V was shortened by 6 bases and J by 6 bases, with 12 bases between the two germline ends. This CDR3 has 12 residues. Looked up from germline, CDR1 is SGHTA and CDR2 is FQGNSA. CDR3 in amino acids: CASSLGSREQYF. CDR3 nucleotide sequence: TGTGCCAGCAGTTTGGGGTCCCGCGAGCAGTACTTC.

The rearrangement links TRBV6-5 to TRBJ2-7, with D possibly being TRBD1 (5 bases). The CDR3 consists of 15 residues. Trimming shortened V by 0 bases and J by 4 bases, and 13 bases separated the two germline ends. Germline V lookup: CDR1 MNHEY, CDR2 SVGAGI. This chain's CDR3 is CASSYSDIGVYEQYF. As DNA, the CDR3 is TGTGCCAGCAGTTACTCGGACATAGGGGTATACGAGCAGTACTTC.

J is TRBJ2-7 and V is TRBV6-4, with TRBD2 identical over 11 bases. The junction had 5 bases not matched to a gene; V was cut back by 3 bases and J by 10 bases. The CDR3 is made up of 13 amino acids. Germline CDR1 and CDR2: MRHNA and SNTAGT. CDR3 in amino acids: CASSEGTSGTQYF. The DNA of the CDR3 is TGTGCCAGCAGTGAAGGGACTAGCGGCACCCAGTACTTC.

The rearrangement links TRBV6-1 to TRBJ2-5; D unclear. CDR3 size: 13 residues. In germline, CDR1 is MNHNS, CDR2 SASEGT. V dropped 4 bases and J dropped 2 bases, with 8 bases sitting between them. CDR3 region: CASSGGRQETQYF. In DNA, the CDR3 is TGTGCCAGCAGTGGAGGACGGCAAGAGACCCAGTACTTC.